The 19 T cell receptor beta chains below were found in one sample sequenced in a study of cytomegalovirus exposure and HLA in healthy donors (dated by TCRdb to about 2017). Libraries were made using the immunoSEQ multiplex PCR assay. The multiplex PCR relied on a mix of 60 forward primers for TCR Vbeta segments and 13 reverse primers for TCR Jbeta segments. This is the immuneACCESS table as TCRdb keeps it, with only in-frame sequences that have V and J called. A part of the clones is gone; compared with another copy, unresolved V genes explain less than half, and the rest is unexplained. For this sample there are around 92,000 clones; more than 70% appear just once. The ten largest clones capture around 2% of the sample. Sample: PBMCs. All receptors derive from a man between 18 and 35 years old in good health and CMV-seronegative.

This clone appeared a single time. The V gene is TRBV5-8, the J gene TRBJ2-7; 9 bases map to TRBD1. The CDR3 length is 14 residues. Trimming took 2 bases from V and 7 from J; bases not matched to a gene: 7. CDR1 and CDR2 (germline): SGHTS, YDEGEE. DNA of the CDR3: TGTGCCAGCAGCTTAGCACAGGGGGCGTTTGAGCAGTACTTC. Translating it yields CASSLAQGAFEQYF.

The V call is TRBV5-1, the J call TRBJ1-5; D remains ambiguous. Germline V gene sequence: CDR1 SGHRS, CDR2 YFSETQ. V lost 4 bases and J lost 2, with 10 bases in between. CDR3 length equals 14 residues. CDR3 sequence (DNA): TGCGCCAGCAGCCCGTCCAGCGGCAATCAGCCCCAGCATTTT. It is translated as CASSPSSGNQPQHF.

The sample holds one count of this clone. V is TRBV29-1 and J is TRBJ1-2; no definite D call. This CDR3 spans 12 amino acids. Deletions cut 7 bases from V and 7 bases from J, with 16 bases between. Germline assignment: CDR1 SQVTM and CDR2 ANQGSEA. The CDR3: CSAWEGVAGYTF. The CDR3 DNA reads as TGCAGCGCTTGGGAGGGAGTGGCTGGCTACACCTTC.

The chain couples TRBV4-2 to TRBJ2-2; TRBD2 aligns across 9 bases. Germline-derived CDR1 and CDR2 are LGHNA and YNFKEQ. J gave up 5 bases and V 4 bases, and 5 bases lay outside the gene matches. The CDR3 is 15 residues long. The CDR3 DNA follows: TGTGCCAGCAGCCTAGCGGGGGCGGTTACCGGGGAGCTGTTTTTT. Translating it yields CASSLAGAVTGELFF.

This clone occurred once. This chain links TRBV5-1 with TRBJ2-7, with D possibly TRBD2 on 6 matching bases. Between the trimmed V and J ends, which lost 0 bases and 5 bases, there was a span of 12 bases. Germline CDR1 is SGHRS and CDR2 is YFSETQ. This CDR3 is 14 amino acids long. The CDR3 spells CASSLARGGDEQYF. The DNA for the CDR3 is TGCGCCAGCAGCTTGGCTCGGGGAGGAGACGAGCAGTACTTC. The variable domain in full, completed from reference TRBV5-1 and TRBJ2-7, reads KAGVTQTPRYLIKTRGQQVTLSCSPISGHRSVSWYQQTPGQGLQFLFEYFSETQRNKGNFPGRFSGRQFSNSRSEMNVSTLELGDSALYLCASSLARGGDEQYFGPGTRLTVT.

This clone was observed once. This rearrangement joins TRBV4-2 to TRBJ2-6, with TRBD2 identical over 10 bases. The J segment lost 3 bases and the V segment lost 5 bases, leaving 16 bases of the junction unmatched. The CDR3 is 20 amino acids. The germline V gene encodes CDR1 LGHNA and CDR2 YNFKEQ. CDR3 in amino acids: CASSKEVSGGALFGANVLTF. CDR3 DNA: TGTGCCAGCAGCAAGGAGGTGAGCGGGGGGGCCCTCTTTGGGGCCAACGTCCTGACTTTC.

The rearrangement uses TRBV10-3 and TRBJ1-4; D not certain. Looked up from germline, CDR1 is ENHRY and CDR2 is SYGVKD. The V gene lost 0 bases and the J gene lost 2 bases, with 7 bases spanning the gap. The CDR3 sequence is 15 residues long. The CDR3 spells CAISESRETNEKLFF. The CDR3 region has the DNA TGTGCCATCAGTGAGTCAAGGGAGACTAATGAAAAACTGTTTTTT.

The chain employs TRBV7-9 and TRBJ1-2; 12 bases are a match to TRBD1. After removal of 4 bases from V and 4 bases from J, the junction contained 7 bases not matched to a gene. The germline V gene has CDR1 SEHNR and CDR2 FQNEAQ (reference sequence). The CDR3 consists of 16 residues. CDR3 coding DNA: TGTGCCAGCAGCTCCGCGGGACAGGGGGCTATCTATGGCTACACCTTC. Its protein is CASSSAGQGAIYGYTF.

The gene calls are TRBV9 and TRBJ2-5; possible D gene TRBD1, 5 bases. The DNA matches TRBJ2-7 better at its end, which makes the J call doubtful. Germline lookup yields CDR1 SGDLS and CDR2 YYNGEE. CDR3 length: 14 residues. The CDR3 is CASSVGGQYYEQYF. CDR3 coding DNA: TGTGCCAGCAGCGTAGGCGGACAATACTACGAGCAGTACTTC.

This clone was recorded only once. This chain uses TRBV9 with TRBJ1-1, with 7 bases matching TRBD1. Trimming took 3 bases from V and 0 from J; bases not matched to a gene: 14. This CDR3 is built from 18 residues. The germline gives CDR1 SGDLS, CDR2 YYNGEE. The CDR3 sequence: CASSETNLPGQLNTEAFF. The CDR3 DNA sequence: TGTGCCAGCAGCGAGACCAATTTGCCGGGACAGCTGAACACTGAAGCTTTCTTT.

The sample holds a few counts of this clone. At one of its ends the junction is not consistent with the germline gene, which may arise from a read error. The CDR3 sequence: CSSSSTGTDTQYF. As DNA, the CDR3 is TGTTCCAGCAGCTCGACAGGCACAGATACGCAGTATTTT. The chain employs TRBV7-9 and TRBJ2-3; D may be TRBD1 (5 bases). Germline CDR1 is SEHNR and CDR2 is FQNEAQ (reference sequence). CDR3 size: 13 residues. Full variable domain (rest looked up from reference TRBV7-9 and TRBJ2-3): DTGVSQNPRHKITKRGQNVTFRCDPISEHNRLYWYRQTLGQGPEFLTYFQNEAQLEKSRLLSDRFSAERPKGSFSTLEIQRTEQGDSAMYLCSSSSTGTDTQYFGPGTRLTVL.

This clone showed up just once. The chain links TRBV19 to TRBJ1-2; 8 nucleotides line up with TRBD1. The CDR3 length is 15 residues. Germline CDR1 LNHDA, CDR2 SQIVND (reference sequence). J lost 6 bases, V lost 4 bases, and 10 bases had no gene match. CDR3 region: CASSNPDRARHGYTF. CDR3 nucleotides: TGTGCCAGTAGTAACCCGGACAGGGCGAGACATGGCTACACCTTC. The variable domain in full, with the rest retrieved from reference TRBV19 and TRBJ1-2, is DGGITQSPKYLFRKEGQNVTLSCEQNLNHDAMYWYRQDPGQGLRLIYYSQIVNDFQKGDIAEGYSVSREKKESFPLTVTSAQKNPTAFYLCASSNPDRARHGYTFGSGTRLTVV.

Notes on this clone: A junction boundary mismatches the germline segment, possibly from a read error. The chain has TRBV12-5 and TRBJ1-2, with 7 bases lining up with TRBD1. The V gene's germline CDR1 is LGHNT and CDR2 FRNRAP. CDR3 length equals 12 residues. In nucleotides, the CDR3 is TGTGCTAGTGCCCTTGCCAGGCACCAGGGGGCCTTC. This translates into CASALARHQGAF.

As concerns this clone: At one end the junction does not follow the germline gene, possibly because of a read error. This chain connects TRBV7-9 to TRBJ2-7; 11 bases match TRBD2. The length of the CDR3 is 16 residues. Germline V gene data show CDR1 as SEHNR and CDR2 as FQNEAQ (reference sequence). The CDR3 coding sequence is TGTTCCAGCAGCCTTACGACTAGCGGGGATCCCTACGAGCAGTACTTC. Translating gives CSSSLTTSGDPYEQYF. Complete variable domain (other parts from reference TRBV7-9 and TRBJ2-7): DTGVSQNPRHKITKRGQNVTFRCDPISEHNRLYWYRQTLGQGPEFLTYFQNEAQLEKSRLLSDRFSAERPKGSFSTLEIQRTEQGDSAMYLCSSSLTTSGDPYEQYFGPGTRLTVT.

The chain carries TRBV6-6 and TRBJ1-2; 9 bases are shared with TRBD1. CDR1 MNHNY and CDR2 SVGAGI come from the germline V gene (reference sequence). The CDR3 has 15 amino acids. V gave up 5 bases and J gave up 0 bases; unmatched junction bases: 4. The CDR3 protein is CASSDWTGANYGYTF. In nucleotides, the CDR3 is TGTGCCAGCAGTGATTGGACAGGGGCTAACTATGGCTACACCTTC.

The CDR3 region is CASSEHSGGAGEQYF. In DNA, the CDR3 is TGCGCCAGCAGTGAGCATAGCGGGGGGGCGGGCGAGCAGTACTTC. The gene calls are TRBV10-2 and TRBJ2-7; 11 bases agree with TRBD2. V was pared by 2 bases and J by 6 bases, with 6 bases of the junction left unmatched. Germline assignment: CDR1 WSHSY and CDR2 SAAADI. There are 15 residues in the CDR3.

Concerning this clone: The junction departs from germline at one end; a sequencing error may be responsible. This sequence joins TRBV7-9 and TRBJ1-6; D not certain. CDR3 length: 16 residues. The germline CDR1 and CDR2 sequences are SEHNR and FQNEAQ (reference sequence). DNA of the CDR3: TGTTCCAGTCAGTACACGGGAAACTCCTATAATTCACCCCTCCACTTT. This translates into CSSQYTGNSYNSPLHF.

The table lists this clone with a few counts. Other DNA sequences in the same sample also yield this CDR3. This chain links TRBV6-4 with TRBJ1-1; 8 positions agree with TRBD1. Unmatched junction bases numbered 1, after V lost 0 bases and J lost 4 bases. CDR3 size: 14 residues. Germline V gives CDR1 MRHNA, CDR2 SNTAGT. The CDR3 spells CASSDSDRGTEAFF. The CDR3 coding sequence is TGTGCCAGCAGTGACTCTGACAGGGGCACTGAAGCTTTCTTT.

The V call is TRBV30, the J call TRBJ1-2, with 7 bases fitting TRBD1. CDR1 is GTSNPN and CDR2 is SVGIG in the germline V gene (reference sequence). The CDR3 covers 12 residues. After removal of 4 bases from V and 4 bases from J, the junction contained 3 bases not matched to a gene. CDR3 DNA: TGTGCCTGGAATCGGGACAGCTATGGCTACACCTTC. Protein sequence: CAWNRDSYGYTF.